Each of the 23 T cell receptor beta chains below was sequenced from the same sample in a study of monozygotic twins with inflammatory bowel disease. From its re-call of the 5' RACE reads, TCRdb lists each CDR3 protein once, without DNA. The table for this sample gives approximately 400,000 distinct CDR3 sequences. The sequenced material came from blood. The receptors shown here come from a human donor with ulcerative colitis or Crohn's disease, or a healthy co-twin of an affected twin (not recorded which).

CDR3 protein: CSATRGGNEQFF. This chain uses TRBV20-1 with TRBJ2-1; TCRdb's D call, TRBD2, is unchecked because there is no DNA. The length of the CDR3 is 12 residues. In germline, CDR1 is DFQATT, CDR2 SNEGSKA (reference sequence).

The V call is TRBV2, the J call TRBJ1-5. This CDR3 spans 13 amino acids. The germline CDR1 and CDR2 sequences are SNHLY and FYNNEI. The CDR3 sequence is CASTQGGFQPQHF.

The genes are TRBV18 and TRBJ2-2; the TCRdb call, TRBD1, lacks DNA for checking. This CDR3 comprises 15 residues. In germline, CDR1 is KGHSH, CDR2 LQKENI. This chain's CDR3 is CASSPDRGLSGELFF.

This CDR3 is CASRPTGDNSPLHF. V usage is TRBV2 and J usage is TRBJ1-6. The CDR3 is 14 amino acids. Germline CDR1 SNHLY, CDR2 FYNNEI.

The chain employs TRBV3-1 and TRBJ1-3; the D call of TRBD1 rests on TCRdb alone, since no DNA is present to check it. In germline, CDR1 is LGHDT, CDR2 YNNKEL (reference sequence). CDR3 size: 16 residues. CDR3 protein: CASSHLTGTSGNTIYF.

The chain recombines TRBV7-2 with TRBJ2-7. The CDR3 is 12 residues long. In germline, CDR1 is SGHTA, CDR2 FQGNSA. The CDR3 loop reads CASSTLPHEQYF.

The CDR3 loop reads CASSSGVGRPQETQYF. The J gene is TRBJ2-5, the V gene TRBV7-2; the D call of TRBD1 rests on TCRdb alone, since no DNA is present to check it. This CDR3 spans 16 amino acids. Per the germline V gene, CDR1 is SGHTA and CDR2 is FQGNSA.

V and J are TRBV6-1 and TRBJ2-1; without DNA, the TCRdb call of TRBD1 cannot be checked. This CDR3 is built from 20 residues. CDR1 MNHNS and CDR2 SASEGT come from the germline V gene. The CDR3 region is CASSEQSIVTGQGYLHEQFF.

The chain is built from TRBV30 and TRBJ2-1; TCRdb's D call, TRBD1, is unchecked because there is no DNA. Germline-derived CDR1 and CDR2 are GTSNPN and SVGIG (reference sequence). This CDR3 spans 13 amino acids. CDR3 loop: CAWSPGDYNEQFF.

V and J are TRBV28 and TRBJ2-7. CDR1 is MDHEN, CDR2 SYDVKM, per germline. This CDR3 spans 12 amino acids. CDR3 sequence: CASTGNSYEQYF.

The J gene is TRBJ1-2, the V gene TRBV29-1. The germline gives CDR1 SQVTM, CDR2 ANQGSEA. This CDR3 comprises 12 residues. CDR3 amino acids: CSVETEDYGYTF.

J is TRBJ2-7 and V is TRBV19; TCRdb's D call, TRBD1, is unchecked because there is no DNA. The germline V gene has CDR1 LNHDA and CDR2 SQIVND (reference sequence). The CDR3 extends over 14 amino acids. The CDR3 is CASSIGRGMHEQYF.

This chain joins TRBV2 and TRBJ2-5; the TCRdb D gene call, TRBD1, has no DNA to confirm it. The CDR3 runs to 16 residues. Germline CDR1 reads SNHLY; CDR2 reads FYNNEI. The CDR3: CASSPSGGTVKETQYF.

This chain uses TRBV10-3 with TRBJ1-1; checking the TCRdb D call of TRBD1 is not possible without DNA. This CDR3 is 14 amino acids long. Looked up from germline, CDR1 is ENHRY and CDR2 is SYGVKD. This CDR3 is CAIRGTGVDTEAFF.

This chain connects TRBV7-9 to TRBJ1-2; as DNA is missing, the TRBD1 call by TCRdb cannot be tested. The CDR3 covers 14 residues. Germline CDR1 reads SEHNR; CDR2 reads FQNEAQ (reference sequence). The CDR3 region is CASSLRGYVGGYTF. Full variable domain (rest looked up from reference TRBV7-9 and TRBJ1-2): DTGVSQNPRHKITKRGQNVTFRCDPISEHNRLYWYRQTLGQGPEFLTYFQNEAQLEKSRLLSDRFSAERPKGSFSTLEIQRTEQGDSAMYLCASSLRGYVGGYTFGSGTRLTVV.

The rearrangement uses TRBV12-3 or TRBV12-4 and TRBJ2-3; TCRdb gives TRBD1 as the D gene, but with no DNA this cannot be confirmed. This CDR3 spans 15 amino acids. This CDR3 is CASSFVMTGTDTQYF.

This chain joins TRBV4-2 and TRBJ2-1; absent DNA, TCRdb's TRBD2 call cannot be checked. The germline CDR1 and CDR2 sequences are LGHNA and YNFKEQ. This CDR3 is 15 amino acids long. Here the CDR3 reads CASSQDIPLYNEQFF.

This sequence joins TRBV6-6 and TRBJ1-1; the D gene TCRdb calls, TRBD1, cannot be checked with no DNA. The CDR3 sequence is 13 residues long. Germline loops: CDR1 MNHNY, CDR2 SVGAGI (reference sequence). The CDR3 protein is CASIRDSNTEAFF.

The chain has TRBV6-1 and TRBJ2-1; the D gene TCRdb calls, TRBD2, cannot be checked with no DNA. The CDR3 totals 20 residues. Germline V gene sequence: CDR1 MNHNS, CDR2 SASEGT. The chain's CDR3 is CASSETGLAGVLGSYNEQFF.

V and J are TRBV14 and TRBJ1-2. Germline lookup yields CDR1 SGHDN and CDR2 FVKESK. The CDR3 contains 14 residues. The CDR3 region is CASSQGGYNYGYTF.

This sequence joins TRBV7-9 and TRBJ2-3; TCRdb calls TRBD1, which cannot be checked without DNA. CDR1 is SEHNR, CDR2 FQNEAQ, per germline (reference sequence). The CDR3 is 15 amino acids. CDR3 loop: CASSYTRDNTDTQYF.

The chain combines TRBV5-1 with TRBJ1-6; TCRdb's assignment of TRBD1 cannot be checked, as there is no DNA. This CDR3 comprises 15 residues. Germline V gives CDR1 SGHRS, CDR2 YFSETQ. This CDR3 reads CASSLEGQGYSPLHF.

The genes are TRBV24-1 and TRBJ2-2; TCRdb designates TRBD2, a call that cannot be tested without DNA. The CDR3 totals 18 residues. Germline-derived CDR1 and CDR2 are KGHDR and SFDVKD. The CDR3 region is CATSDPGGGTPGTGELFF.